This is a list of T cell receptor beta chains from one sample in a study of blood T cells in healthy people across ages. MiXCR, applied by TCRdb to the 5' RACE reads, yields one record per CDR3 protein. Here the sample spans fewer than 900,000 distinct CDR3 sequences, roughly 41% being singletons. Sample: blood. Receptors were obtained from a woman aged 55-69 years in good health. Each CDR3 is given with its conserved first and last residue. The D gene is left open where the match is weak. Clone size, where shown, is once, few, many, or a class for clones that have expanded.

d_call: TRBD1; j_call: TRBJ1-2; clone_size: NA; v_call: TRBV20-1; cdr3_nt: TGCAGTGCTAGAGACACGATGGGACAGGGGGCGTATGGCTACACCTTC; cdr3_aa: CSARDTMGQGAYGYTF
d_call: NA; j_call: TRBJ1-2; clone_size: NA; v_call: TRBV7-2; cdr3_nt: TGTGCCAGCAGCTTAGGAGGGGAGGGCCTCTATGGCTACACCTTC; cdr3_aa: CASSLGGEGLYGYTF
d_call: TRBD1; j_call: TRBJ1-2; clone_size: few; v_call: TRBV2; cdr3_nt: TGTGCCAGCAGTGAAGTGACAGGGGGCTATGGCTACACCTTC; cdr3_aa: CASSEVTGGYGYTF
d_call: TRBD2; j_call: TRBJ2-5; clone_size: NA; v_call: TRBV6-2/TRBV6-3; cdr3_nt: TGTGCCAGCAGTTTTAATCTAGCGGGAGTGGTGGATGAGCAGTACTTC; cdr3_aa: CASSFNLAGVVDEQYF
d_call: TRBD2; j_call: TRBJ2-1; clone_size: few; v_call: TRBV28; cdr3_nt: TGTGCCAGCAGTTCGACCGGGACTAGCGGGTCGAATGAGCAGTTCTTC; cdr3_aa: CASSSTGTSGSNEQFF
d_call: TRBD2; j_call: TRBJ2-7; clone_size: NA; v_call: TRBV6-2/TRBV6-3; cdr3_nt: TGTGCCAGCAGTTACTCGAGGACTAGCGGGGGCCCCTCCTACGGGCAGTACTTC; cdr3_aa: CASSYSRTSGGPSYGQYF
d_call: TRBD2; j_call: TRBJ2-5; clone_size: once; v_call: TRBV3-1; cdr3_nt: TGTGCCAGCAGCCAAGATGGGGCTAGCGGGGGTCGAGAGACCCAGTACTTC; cdr3_aa: CASSQDGASGGRETQYF
d_call: NA; j_call: TRBJ2-1; clone_size: NA; v_call: TRBV21-1; cdr3_nt: TGTGCCAGCAGCAAAGCGCTTGAAAGGGACGACTACAATGAGCAGTTCTTC; cdr3_aa: CASSKALERDDYNEQFF
d_call: NA; j_call: TRBJ2-4; clone_size: few; v_call: TRBV18; cdr3_nt: TGTGCCAGCTCACCACCGAGCACGGGAGCCAAAAACATTCAGTACTTC; cdr3_aa: CASSPPSTGAKNIQYF
d_call: NA; j_call: TRBJ1-2; clone_size: few; v_call: TRBV4-1; cdr3_nt: TGCGCCAGCAGTTACAGGGTGGACTATGGCTACACCTTC; cdr3_aa: CASSYRVDYGYTF
d_call: NA; j_call: TRBJ1-6; clone_size: NA; v_call: TRBV27; cdr3_nt: TGTGCCAGCAGTGGAGCCGGTGGACAGAGTAATTCACCCCTCCACTTT; cdr3_aa: CASSGAGGQSNSPLHF
d_call: NA; j_call: TRBJ2-3; clone_size: few; v_call: TRBV7-2; cdr3_nt: TGTGCCAGCAGGGAACAAGCGGATACGCAGTATTTT; cdr3_aa: CASREQADTQYF
d_call: TRBD2; j_call: TRBJ2-5; clone_size: once; v_call: TRBV27; cdr3_nt: TGTGCCAGCAGCCGACTCGGACTAGCGGTGCCCCAAGAGACCCAGTACTTC; cdr3_aa: CASSRLGLAVPQETQYF
d_call: NA; j_call: TRBJ2-5; clone_size: few; v_call: TRBV9; cdr3_nt: TGTGCCAGCAGCACAAGAGAAATAGATGAGCAGTACTTC; cdr3_aa: CASSTREIDEQYF
d_call: NA; j_call: TRBJ1-1; clone_size: NA; v_call: TRBV9; cdr3_nt: TGTGCCAGCAGCAAAAGGGGGGGGACTGAAGCTTTCTTT; cdr3_aa: CASSKRGGTEAFF
d_call: NA; j_call: TRBJ2-3; clone_size: many; v_call: TRBV12-3/TRBV12-4; cdr3_nt: TGTGCCAGCAGTTTAGGATTCGCGGTGGGGGATACAGATACGCAGTATTTT; cdr3_aa: CASSLGFAVGDTDTQYF
d_call: TRBD1; j_call: TRBJ1-5; clone_size: NA; v_call: TRBV3-1; cdr3_nt: TGTGCCAGCAGCTATTCCGGGACAGGGGACCGCCAACCCCAGCATTTT; cdr3_aa: CASSYSGTGDRQPQHF
d_call: TRBD2; j_call: TRBJ2-7; clone_size: few; v_call: TRBV20-1; cdr3_nt: TGCAGTGCTCCCGGACTAGCGGGAGTCCCCTACGAGCAGTACTTC; cdr3_aa: CSAPGLAGVPYEQYF
d_call: NA; j_call: TRBJ2-1; clone_size: NA; v_call: TRBV20-1; cdr3_nt: TGCAGTGTCCCAGTTGCATCTCGTACGCAGTTCTTC; cdr3_aa: CSVPVASRTQFF
d_call: TRBD2; j_call: TRBJ2-3; clone_size: NA; v_call: TRBV10-3; cdr3_nt: TGTGCCATCCCTACTAGCGGGAATGGTACGCAGTATTTT; cdr3_aa: CAIPTSGNGTQYF
d_call: NA; j_call: TRBJ1-1; clone_size: NA; v_call: TRBV7-8; cdr3_nt: TGTGCCAGCAGCTTAGATGGGGTTCCTGAAGCTTTCTTT; cdr3_aa: CASSLDGVPEAFF
d_call: NA; j_call: TRBJ2-1; clone_size: NA; v_call: TRBV20-1; cdr3_nt: TGCAGTGCTCCTACTCGTCTTGTGGGTGAGCAGTTCTTC; cdr3_aa: CSAPTRLVGEQFF
d_call: NA; j_call: TRBJ2-7; clone_size: NA; v_call: TRBV9; cdr3_nt: TGTGCCAGCAGCGGGATGGACACCGGGAATTCCTACGAGCAGTACTTC; cdr3_aa: CASSGMDTGNSYEQYF